These T cell receptor beta chains were read from a single sample in a study of T cell changes during pregnancy in multiple sclerosis. The protocol was immunoSEQ multiplex PCR, while the TCRdb copy is restricted to in-frame clones and leaves out a portion. The sample holds about 59,000 clones, roughly 94% seen once. The sequencing used CD8+ T cells from peripheral blood mononuclear cells, collected after pregnancy. The source of these receptors is a female donor with multiple sclerosis, enrolled in a pregnancy study. Both conserved end residues are part of each CDR3. Fields, in order: V gene, CDR3 protein.

V gene: TRBV5-4; CDR3 protein: CASSLDRGGGKGEQFF
V gene: TRBV7-9; CDR3 protein: CASSLAPGTGTSGTYEQYF
V gene: TRBV14; CDR3 protein: CASSQVGTMNTGELFF
V gene: TRBV9; CDR3 protein: CASSEQSGYTF
V gene: TRBV2; CDR3 protein: CASSDRDRTNYGYTF
V gene: TRBV5-4; CDR3 protein: CASSPGLAETQYF
V gene: TRBV2; CDR3 protein: CASSPGFHTSYNEQFF
V gene: TRBV19; CDR3 protein: CASSMGQGAYEQYF
V gene: TRBV9; CDR3 protein: CASSVAGLAYNEQFF
V gene: TRBV27; CDR3 protein: CASSVGGAGTEAFF
V gene: TRBV7-8; CDR3 protein: CASSLGAGGVEQYF
V gene: TRBV19; CDR3 protein: CASSGLDRDSYEQYF
V gene: TRBV28; CDR3 protein: CASDEGLAVCTYEQYF
V gene: TRBV19; CDR3 protein: CASSFGLAGGGETQYF
V gene: TRBV7-6; CDR3 protein: CASSPPLGAQLYNEQFF
V gene: TRBV7-6; CDR3 protein: CASSLDAPSGRKLDTQYF
V gene: TRBV4-1; CDR3 protein: CASSHGTGADTGELFF
V gene: TRBV7-9; CDR3 protein: CASSFGQGHGYTF
V gene: TRBV6-5; CDR3 protein: CASKTSGPNTGELFF
V gene: TRBV29-1; CDR3 protein: CSVAGTSGYNEQFF
V gene: TRBV2; CDR3 protein: CASSEGRGLITGELFF
V gene: TRBV5-1; CDR3 protein: CASSFNDGYTF
V gene: TRBV30; CDR3 protein: CAWSFLTGVHGYTF
V gene: TRBV18; CDR3 protein: CASSLTASTDTQYF
V gene: TRBV28; CDR3 protein: CASSFVLAGATHEQYF
V gene: TRBV14; CDR3 protein: CASSPRTVNTEAFF
V gene: TRBV2; CDR3 protein: CASSEGGRGLYEQYF
V gene: TRBV27; CDR3 protein: CASSILGTYEQYF
V gene: TRBV10-3; CDR3 protein: CAISERKTGSGQPQHF
V gene: TRBV5-6; CDR3 protein: CASSHTSGRHEQYF
V gene: TRBV27; CDR3 protein: CASSFLNQPQHF
V gene: TRBV29-1; CDR3 protein: CSVQMGDRGEQYF
V gene: TRBV27; CDR3 protein: CASSDRGNQPQHF
V gene: TRBV5-6; CDR3 protein: CASSLGGGGETQYF
V gene: TRBV19; CDR3 protein: CASSIDREVGSYEQYF
V gene: TRBV4-2; CDR3 protein: CASSLQGDYEQYF
V gene: TRBV9; CDR3 protein: CASTHGQTLQETQYF
V gene: TRBV7-2; CDR3 protein: CASSPWGTSGDEQFF